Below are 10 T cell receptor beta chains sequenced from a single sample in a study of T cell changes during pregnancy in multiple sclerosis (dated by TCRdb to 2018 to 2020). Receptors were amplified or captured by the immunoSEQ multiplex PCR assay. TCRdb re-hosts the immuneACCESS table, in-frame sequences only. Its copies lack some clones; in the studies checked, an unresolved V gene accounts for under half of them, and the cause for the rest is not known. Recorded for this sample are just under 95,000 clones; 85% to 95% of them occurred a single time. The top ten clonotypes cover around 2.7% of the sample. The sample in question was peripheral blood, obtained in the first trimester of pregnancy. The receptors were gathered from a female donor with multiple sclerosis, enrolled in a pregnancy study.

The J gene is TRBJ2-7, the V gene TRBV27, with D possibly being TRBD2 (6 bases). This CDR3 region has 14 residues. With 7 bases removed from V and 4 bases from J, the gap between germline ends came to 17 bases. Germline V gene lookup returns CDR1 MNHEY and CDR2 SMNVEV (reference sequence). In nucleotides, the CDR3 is TGTGCCAGCACAGCATCGGGAGAACCATACGAGCAGTACTTC. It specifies CASTASGEPYEQYF.

The CDR3 loop is CASSLQGFPSEQYF. In DNA, the CDR3 is TGTGCCAGCAGTTTACAGGGGTTTCCCAGCGAGCAGTACTTC. The chain combines TRBV5-4 with TRBJ2-7, with 7 bases fitting TRBD1. Looked up from germline, CDR1 is SGHNT and CDR2 is YYREEE (reference sequence). CDR3 length equals 14 residues. V lost 5 bases and J lost 6; bases outside the gene matches: 11.

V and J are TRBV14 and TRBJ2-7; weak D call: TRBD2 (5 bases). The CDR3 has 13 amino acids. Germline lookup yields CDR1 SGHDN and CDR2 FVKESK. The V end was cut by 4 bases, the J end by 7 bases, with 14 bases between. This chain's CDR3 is CASSRNPAGEQYF. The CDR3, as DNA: TGTGCCAGCAGCCGGAACCCGGCGGGTGAGCAGTACTTC.

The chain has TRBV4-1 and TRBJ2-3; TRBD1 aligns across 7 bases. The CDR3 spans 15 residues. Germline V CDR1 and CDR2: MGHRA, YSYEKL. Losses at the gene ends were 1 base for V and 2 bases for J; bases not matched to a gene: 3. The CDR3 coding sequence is TGCGCCAGCAGCCAAGGACAGGGCCACACAGATACGCAGTATTTT. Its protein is CASSQGQGHTDTQYF.

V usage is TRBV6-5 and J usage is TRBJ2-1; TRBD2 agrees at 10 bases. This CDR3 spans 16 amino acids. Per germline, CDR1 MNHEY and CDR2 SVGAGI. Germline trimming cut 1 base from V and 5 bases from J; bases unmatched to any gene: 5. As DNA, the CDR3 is TGTGCCAGCAGTTACTGGACTAGCGGATCAAACAATGAGCAGTTCTTC. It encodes CASSYWTSGSNNEQFF.

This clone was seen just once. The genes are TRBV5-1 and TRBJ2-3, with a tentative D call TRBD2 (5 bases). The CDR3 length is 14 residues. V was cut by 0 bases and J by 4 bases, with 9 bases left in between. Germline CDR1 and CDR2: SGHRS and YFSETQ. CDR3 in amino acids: CASSLAGIADTQYF. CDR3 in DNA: TGCGCCAGCAGCTTGGCGGGAATCGCAGATACGCAGTATTTT.

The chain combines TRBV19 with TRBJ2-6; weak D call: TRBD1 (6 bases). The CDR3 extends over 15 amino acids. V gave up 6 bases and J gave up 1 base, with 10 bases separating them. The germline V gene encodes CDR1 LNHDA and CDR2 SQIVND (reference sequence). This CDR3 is CASSPRGSGANVLTF. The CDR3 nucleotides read TGTGCCAGTAGCCCCAGGGGTTCTGGGGCCAACGTCCTGACTTTC.

DNA for the CDR3: TGTGCCAGCAGTACAGGGGGCACAGTGGAGACCCAGTACTTC. This sequence encodes CASSTGGTVETQYF. The genes are TRBV6-1 and TRBJ2-5; 9 bases line up with TRBD1. The V and J ends lost 5 bases and 5 bases, in that order; junction bases with no gene match: 6. The germline CDR1 and CDR2 sequences are MNHNS and SASEGT. The CDR3 extends over 14 amino acids.

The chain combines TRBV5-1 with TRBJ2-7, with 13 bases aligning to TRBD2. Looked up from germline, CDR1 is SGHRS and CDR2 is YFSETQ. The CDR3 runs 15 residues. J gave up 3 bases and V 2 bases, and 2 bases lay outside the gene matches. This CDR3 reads CASSLTSGRVYEQYF. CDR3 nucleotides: TGCGCCAGCAGCTTAACTAGCGGGAGGGTCTACGAGCAGTACTTC.

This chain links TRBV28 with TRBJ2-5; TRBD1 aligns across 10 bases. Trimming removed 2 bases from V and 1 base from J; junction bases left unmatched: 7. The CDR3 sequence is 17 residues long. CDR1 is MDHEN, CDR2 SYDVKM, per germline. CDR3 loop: CASSLNPRQGAQETQYF. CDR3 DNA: TGTGCCAGCAGTTTAAACCCCCGACAGGGGGCCCAAGAGACCCAGTACTTC.